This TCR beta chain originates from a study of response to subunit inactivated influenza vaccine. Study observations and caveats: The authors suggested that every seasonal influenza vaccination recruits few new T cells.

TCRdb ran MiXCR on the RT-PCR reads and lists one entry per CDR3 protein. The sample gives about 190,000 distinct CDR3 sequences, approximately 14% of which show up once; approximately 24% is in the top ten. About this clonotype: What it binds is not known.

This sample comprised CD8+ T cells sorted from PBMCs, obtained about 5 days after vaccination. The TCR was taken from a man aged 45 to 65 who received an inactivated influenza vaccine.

The CDR3 region has the DNA TGTGCCAGCAGTCCGGAGGGGACTAGCGGGGGCGCAGATACGCAGTATTTT. This translates into CASSPEGTSGGADTQYF. The chain has TRBV12-3 or TRBV12-4 and TRBJ2-3; TRBD2 aligns across 14 bases. Losses at the gene ends were 5 bases for V and 4 bases for J; bases not matched to a gene: 8. This CDR3 is 17 amino acids long.